The next 32 T cell receptor beta chains were all read from a single sample in a study of cytomegalovirus exposure and HLA in healthy donors. The PCR ran on 60 Vbeta and 13 Jbeta primers. Here immunoSEQ multiplex PCR was the method, and the copy in TCRdb shows in-frame clones only, minus some. The sample contains roughly 150,000 clones, roughly 79% of which appear only once. Sequencing used PBMCs. Every receptor here comes from a woman aged 40 to 50 in good health and CMV-seronegative.

The chain links TRBV2 to TRBJ2-3; 7 bases match TRBD1. Germline lookup yields CDR1 SNHLY and CDR2 FYNNEI. CDR3 length: 13 residues. The V gene end was trimmed by 7 bases and the J gene end by 5 bases; junction bases not matched to a gene: 6. CDR3 sequence reads: CASNTRQGDTQYF. DNA of the CDR3: TGTGCCAGCAACACGAGACAGGGAGATACGCAGTATTTT.

The V gene is TRBV5-4, the J gene TRBJ1-2; the D gene is possibly TRBD1 (6 bases). Germline V gene data show CDR1 as SGHNT and CDR2 as YYREEE (reference sequence). Trimming shortened V by 0 bases and J by 7 bases, and 19 bases separated the two germline ends. The CDR3 length is 16 residues. The CDR3 region is CASSLETGGLAGGYTF. CDR3 DNA sequence: TGTGCCAGCAGCTTGGAGACAGGAGGCCTGGCTGGTGGCTACACCTTC.

Only one count was recorded for this clone. The chain employs TRBV6-1 and TRBJ1-1, with 7 bases lining up with TRBD1. The CDR3 runs to 13 residues. Germline-derived CDR1 and CDR2 are MNHNS and SASEGT. J was trimmed by 6 bases and V by 2 bases; bases with no gene match: 3. CDR3 in amino acids: CASSEQQGSEAFF. The DNA of the CDR3 is TGTGCCAGCAGTGAACAACAGGGGTCTGAAGCTTTCTTT.

The genes are TRBV4-2 and TRBJ2-7; D gene uncertain. The germline V and J ends were trimmed by 4 bases and 0 bases, with 4 bases remaining between them. Germline CDR1 reads LGHNA; CDR2 reads YNFKEQ. This CDR3 region has 12 residues. The CDR3 sequence: CASSPSSYEQYF. The CDR3 nucleotides are TGTGCCAGCAGCCCGAGCTCCTACGAGCAGTACTTC.

The chain uses TRBV28 and TRBJ2-2, with D possibly matching TRBD1 (5 bases). The CDR3 runs to 14 residues. Trimming removed 6 bases from V and 2 bases from J, with 10 bases in between. CDR1 is MDHEN, CDR2 SYDVKM, per germline. This CDR3 is CASSSQGNTGELFF. The DNA for the CDR3 is TGTGCCAGCAGCTCGCAGGGTAACACCGGGGAGCTGTTTTTT.

The J gene is TRBJ2-3, the V gene TRBV7-6, with TRBD2 as a possible D gene (5 bases). Germline V gives CDR1 SGHVS, CDR2 FNYEAQ. The CDR3 has 15 amino acids. V lost 0 bases to trimming and J lost 3 bases, with 10 bases between them. In DNA, the CDR3 is TGTGCCAGCAGCTTAGCTGGGAGTTTGACAGATACGCAGTATTTT. It is translated as CASSLAGSLTDTQYF.

The chain combines TRBV30 with TRBJ2-7; D gene uncertain. Trimming took off 0 bases at V and 5 bases at J, with 11 bases between the two ends. This CDR3 spans 13 amino acids. The germline V gene has CDR1 GTSNPN and CDR2 SVGIG (reference sequence). CDR3 region: CAWSVSRFHEQYF. The CDR3 region has the DNA TGTGCCTGGAGTGTAAGTAGATTCCACGAGCAGTACTTC.

In this sample, this clone turned up once. The rearrangement joins TRBV2 to TRBJ2-2; D not resolved. From germline, CDR1 is SNHLY and CDR2 FYNNEI. V dropped 6 bases and J dropped 5 bases, with 10 bases sitting between them. The CDR3 is 13 residues long. CDR3 amino acids: CASRLTATGELFF. The CDR3 nucleotides read TGTGCCAGCAGGCTTACAGCTACCGGGGAGCTGTTTTTT.

This rearrangement joins TRBV30 to TRBJ1-2; 9 bases match TRBD1. CDR1 GTSNPN and CDR2 SVGIG come from the germline V gene (reference sequence). CDR3 size: 15 residues. Trimming took 0 bases from V and 5 from J; bases not matched to a gene: 7. The CDR3 nucleotides are TGTGCCTGGAGTGTACTTGGACAGGGGCTTTATGGCTACACCTTC. Translated: CAWSVLGQGLYGYTF.

The chain combines TRBV6-5 with TRBJ2-1; 10 bases map to TRBD2. The germline CDR1 and CDR2 sequences are MNHEY and SVGAGI. V lost 8 bases to trimming and J lost 5 bases; unmatched junction nucleotides: 9. There are 15 residues in the CDR3. The CDR3 DNA reads TGTGCCAGCGGACGAACTAGCGGGGTCGACAATGAGCAGTTCTTC. Translating gives CASGRTSGVDNEQFF.

The chain is built from TRBV2 and TRBJ2-7, with 7 bases matching TRBD1. The ends lost 3 bases at V and 5 bases at J; junction bases unmatched: 1. The CDR3 has 12 residues. Germline values: CDR1 SNHLY, CDR2 FYNNEI. The CDR3 sequence: CASSETGHEQYF. CDR3 in DNA: TGTGCCAGCAGTGAGACAGGGCACGAGCAGTACTTC.

The chain uses TRBV5-6 and TRBJ1-4; D is perhaps TRBD1 (5 bases). The CDR3 extends over 17 amino acids. Deletions cut 3 bases from V and 8 bases from J, with 23 bases between. Germline V lookup: CDR1 SGHDT, CDR2 YYEEEE. As DNA, the CDR3 is TGTGCCAGCAGCTCGTTGACGGAAGGCAGGGCTCGCGAAAAACTGTTTTTT. Its translation is CASSSLTEGRAREKLFF.

J is TRBJ1-2 and V is TRBV30; D is unclear. The CDR3 totals 11 residues. The germline V gene encodes CDR1 GTSNPN and CDR2 SVGIG (reference sequence). Trimming took 2 bases from V and 7 from J, leaving 8 bases between them. The CDR3 region has the DNA TGTGCCTGGAGTTTGGGCAGTGGCTACACCTTC. Amino acids: CAWSLGSGYTF.

The CDR3 loop reads CARGQGVTSTGELFF. CDR3 nucleotide sequence: TGTGCCAGAGGACAGGGGGTAACCTCCACCGGGGAGCTGTTTTTT. The chain carries TRBV6-6 and TRBJ2-2; 10 bases are a match to TRBD1. The trim removed 9 bases at V and 4 bases at J, leaving 8 bases unmatched. The germline V gene encodes CDR1 MNHNY and CDR2 SVGAGI (reference sequence). The CDR3 has 15 residues.

The rearrangement uses TRBV9 and TRBJ1-3; TRBD1 matches at 9 bases. Germline assignment: CDR1 SGDLS and CDR2 YYNGEE. The CDR3 totals 15 residues. With V trimmed by 3 bases and J by 5 bases, 6 bases remained unmatched. The CDR3 sequence is CASSARGQGRNTIYF. CDR3 sequence (DNA): TGTGCCAGCAGCGCCCGGGGACAGGGCAGAAACACCATATATTTT. The full variable domain, with the rest looked up from reference TRBV9 and TRBJ1-3, is DSGVTQTPKHLITATGQRVTLRCSPRSGDLSVYWYQQSLDQGLQFLIQYYNGEERAKGNILERFSAQQFPDLHSELNLSSLELGDSALYFCASSARGQGRNTIYFGEGSWLTVV.

The V gene is TRBV2, the J gene TRBJ2-5, with 9 bases matching TRBD1. Germline values: CDR1 SNHLY, CDR2 FYNNEI. This CDR3 region has 14 residues. J gave up 5 bases and V 4 bases, and 5 bases lay outside the gene matches. DNA for the CDR3: TGTGCCAGCAGTGGGGGACAGGGAGGGGAGACCCAGTACTTC. Translation gives CASSGGQGGETQYF.

The CDR3 DNA is TGTGCCAGCAGCCCTGGACTAAAAAAGGTGACCCAGTACTTC. Translation gives CASSPGLKKVTQYF. This rearrangement joins TRBV11-2 to TRBJ2-5; a possible D gene is TRBD2 (6 bases). The CDR3 extends over 14 amino acids. V lost 5 bases and J lost 7, with 17 bases in between. Germline CDR1 and CDR2: SGHAT and FQNNGV.

This chain connects TRBV28 to TRBJ2-7, with 7 bases aligning to TRBD1. V lost 8 bases and J lost 4; bases outside the gene matches: 8. CDR1 and CDR2 (germline): MDHEN, SYDVKM. The CDR3 is 13 residues long. CDR3 sequence (DNA): TGTGCCAGCGACGAGGGGGCAGATTACGAGCAGTACTTC. Its translation: CASDEGADYEQYF.

The chain combines TRBV30 with TRBJ2-2; 9 positions agree with TRBD2. V lost 1 base and J lost 2; bases outside the gene matches: 8. The germline V gene encodes CDR1 GTSNPN and CDR2 SVGIG (reference sequence). This CDR3 contains 17 residues. The CDR3 coding sequence is TGTGCCTGGAGTGGCGGGAGGACTAGCGTAAACACCGGGGAGCTGTTTTTT. Residues: CAWSGGRTSVNTGELFF.

The table lists this clone with a count of one. The chain uses TRBV25-1 and TRBJ2-3; 7 bases map to TRBD1. CDR3 size: 14 residues. Germline CDR1 is MGHDK and CDR2 is SYGVNS. V lost 3 bases and J lost 3; bases outside the gene matches: 3. The CDR3 DNA is TGTGCCAGCAGTGAGACAGGGAGAACAGATACGCAGTATTTT. This translates into CASSETGRTDTQYF.

This chain joins TRBV15 and TRBJ2-5, with TRBD2 matching 10 bases. V shed 6 bases, J shed 5 bases, and the junction held 9 bases outside the gene matches. CDR3 length: 15 amino acids. Germline loops: CDR1 LNHNV, CDR2 YYDKDF (reference sequence). CDR3 sequence (DNA): TGTGCCACCAGTTCGCCTAGCGGGAGTCCCGAGACCCAGTACTTC. Amino acids: CATSSPSGSPETQYF.

The chain employs TRBV19 and TRBJ2-1; 8 bases agree with TRBD2. This CDR3 region has 15 residues. J was trimmed by 7 bases and V by 9 bases; bases with no gene match: 14. Looked up from germline, CDR1 is LNHDA and CDR2 is SQIVND (reference sequence). The CDR3 nucleotides read TGTGCCAGCTCCGAGGTGGCGGGAGGTGGAAATGAGCAGTTCTTC. This sequence encodes CASSEVAGGGNEQFF.

The CDR3 here is CASSYGPGGYEQYF. The CDR3 bases are TGTGCCAGCAGTTACGGGCCAGGGGGCTACGAGCAGTACTTC. This sequence joins TRBV6-5 and TRBJ2-7; 7 positions agree with TRBD1. Germline CDR1 is MNHEY and CDR2 is SVGAGI. V lost 2 bases, J lost 3 bases, and 4 bases stayed unmatched. This CDR3 is built from 14 residues.

V and J are TRBV15 and TRBJ2-7; 10 bases map to TRBD2. Germline assignment: CDR1 LNHNV and CDR2 YYDKDF (reference sequence). The CDR3 consists of 14 residues. V trimming: 1 base; J trimming: 11 bases; junction bases outside the gene matches: 8. CDR3 nucleotides: TGTGCCACCAGCAGAGGGCTAGCGGGAGCCCCTAAGTACTTC. Translating gives CATSRGLAGAPKYF.

The chain links TRBV5-1 to TRBJ1-1, with a possible D match to TRBD1 (5 bases). The V gene's germline CDR1 is SGHRS and CDR2 YFSETQ. This CDR3 is built from 14 residues. V was shortened by 2 bases and J by 1 base, with 9 bases between the two germline ends. The CDR3 loop reads CASSFFRANTEAFF. CDR3 nucleotides: TGCGCCAGCAGCTTCTTCAGGGCGAACACTGAAGCTTTCTTT.

The genes are TRBV30 and TRBJ2-7; perhaps TRBD2 as D (7 bases). CDR3 length: 13 amino acids. The germline V gene has CDR1 GTSNPN and CDR2 SVGIG (reference sequence). V lost 3 bases to trimming and J lost 4 bases, with 13 bases between them. The CDR3 DNA is TGTGCCTGGAGCCGAGGGGGGGATTACGAGCAGTACTTC. Encoded protein: CAWSRGGDYEQYF.

The V call is TRBV5-1, the J call TRBJ1-1, with unresolved D. The CDR3 is made up of 12 amino acids. CDR1 is SGHRS, CDR2 YFSETQ, per germline. Trimming removed 0 bases from V and 2 bases from J, with 2 bases in between. This CDR3 reads CASSLANTEAFF. The CDR3 DNA sequence: TGCGCCAGCAGCTTGGCAAACACTGAAGCTTTCTTT.

The chain combines TRBV25-1 with TRBJ1-6; TRBD1 agrees at 10 bases. The J segment lost 7 bases and the V segment lost 6 bases, leaving 3 bases of the junction unmatched. Germline CDR1 reads MGHDK; CDR2 reads SYGVNS. This CDR3 has 14 amino acids. The CDR3 bases are TGTGCCAGCAGGGGACAGGGGCGAAATTCACCCCTCCACTTT. Its translation is CASRGQGRNSPLHF.

The gene calls are TRBV7-9 and TRBJ2-5; D is possibly TRBD2 (5 bases). The CDR3 loop spans 12 amino acids. The V end was cut by 3 bases, the J end by 5 bases, with 7 bases between. CDR1 is SEHNR, CDR2 FQNEAQ, per germline (reference sequence). Here the CDR3 reads CASSLEVETQYF. The CDR3 DNA is TGTGCCAGCAGCTTGGAGGTGGAGACCCAGTACTTC. Full variable domain (remainder filled in from reference TRBV7-9 and TRBJ2-5): DTGVSQNPRHKITKRGQNVTFRCDPISEHNRLYWYRQTLGQGPEFLTYFQNEAQLEKSRLLSDRFSAERPKGSFSTLEIQRTEQGDSAMYLCASSLEVETQYFGPGTRLLVL.

This sequence joins TRBV9 and TRBJ2-4, with 10 bases fitting TRBD2. The CDR3 loop spans 14 amino acids. V was pared by 4 bases and J by 12 bases, with 10 bases of the junction left unmatched. Germline V gene data show CDR1 as SGDLS and CDR2 as YYNGEE. CDR3 coding DNA: TGTGCCAGCAGCCTTAGGACTAGCGGAGGGCCTCAGTACTTC. Its translation: CASSLRTSGGPQYF. The variable domain in full, completed from reference TRBV9 and TRBJ2-4, reads DSGVTQTPKHLITATGQRVTLRCSPRSGDLSVYWYQQSLDQGLQFLIQYYNGEERAKGNILERFSAQQFPDLHSELNLSSLELGDSALYFCASSLRTSGGPQYFGAGTRLSVL.

J is TRBJ2-1 and V is TRBV11-3; 9 nucleotides agree with TRBD2. Germline values: CDR1 SGHNT, CDR2 YENEEA. V shed 1 base and J 6 bases; nucleotides not matched to a gene: 7. The CDR3 extends over 16 amino acids. Here the CDR3 DNA reads TGTGCCAGCAGCTTAGCCGCGACTAGCGGACTCAATGAGCAGTTCTTC. Protein sequence: CASSLAATSGLNEQFF.

A remark on this clone: The same CDR3 also results from other DNA sequences found in this sample. The chain joins TRBV5-4 to TRBJ2-1, with 7 bases aligning to TRBD2. The CDR3 extends over 13 amino acids. J was trimmed by 6 bases and V by 1 base; bases with no gene match: 1. Germline V CDR1 and CDR2: SGHNT, YYREEE (reference sequence). The CDR3: CASSLTGGNEQFF. The CDR3 nucleotides read TGTGCCAGCAGCTTGACGGGGGGCAATGAGCAGTTCTTC.